These T cell receptor beta chains were read from a single sample in a study of early T cells in non-severe SARS-CoV-2 infection. Via MiXCR, TCRdb re-called the 5' RACE reads, giving one row per CDR3 protein. The data hold more than 80,000 distinct CDR3 sequences, with roughly 15% observed a single time. The sample taken for sequencing was whole blood. These TCRs come from an adult who was a healthcare worker with PCR-confirmed SARS-CoV-2 infection or an uninfected control (not recorded which). CDR3s include the opening cysteine and the closing phenylalanine or tryptophan. The D gene is left open where the match is weak. Clone size is stated in some rows and not others, as once, few, many or a class when expanded.

TRBV15,TRBJ2-1,TRBD2,.,TGTGCCACCAGCAGAGATCCCGGGACTAGCGGGGGGTCGAATGAGCAGTTCTTC,CATSRDPGTSGGSNEQFF
TRBV7-9,TRBJ1-6,.,.,TGTGCCAGCAGCCCCGACCCCTGGGATTCACCCCTCCACTTT,CASSPDPWDSPLHF
TRBV4-3,TRBJ1-1,.,few,TGCGCCAGCAGCCAACACCGGGACGCGAACACTGAAGCTTTCTTT,CASSQHRDANTEAFF
TRBV7-8,TRBJ1-1,.,few,TGTGCCAGCAGCTTAGCGCGAACCGGGGCTATTACCACTGAAGCTTTCTTT,CASSLARTGAITTEAFF
TRBV29-1,TRBJ2-2,TRBD1,few,TGCAGCGCGACAGGGGGCATGAACACCGGGGAGCTGTTTTTT,CSATGGMNTGELFF
TRBV11-2,TRBJ1-5,TRBD1,few,TGTGCCAGCAGCCCTGGACAGGGGCTTCAGCCCCAGCATTTT,CASSPGQGLQPQHF
TRBV7-2,TRBJ1-1,.,few,TGTGCCAGCAGTTTGGGGGGTTACCAAGCTTTCTTT,CASSLGGYQAFF
TRBV20-1,TRBJ2-7,TRBD1,.,TGCAGTGCTGAGGGGGACAGCCAGGGGGACGAGCAGTACTTC,CSAEGDSQGDEQYF
TRBV20-1,TRBJ2-2,TRBD1,.,TGCAGTGCTAGAGATCGACAGGGGCTCACCGGGGAGCTGTTTTTT,CSARDRQGLTGELFF
TRBV9,TRBJ2-7,.,.,TGTGCCAGCAGCGTAGCAGCTACAGAAGTCTACGAGCAGTACTTC,CASSVAATEVYEQYF
TRBV4-2,TRBJ1-2,TRBD1,few,TGTGCCAGCAGCCAAGTACTTTTCGGGACAGGGGGAAGTTACAATGGCTACACCTTC,CASSQVLFGTGGSYNGYTF
TRBV13,TRBJ2-7,TRBD2,few,TGTGCCAGCAGCCCGGGACTAGCGGAGGGCTCCTACGAGCAGTACTTC,CASSPGLAEGSYEQYF
TRBV6-5,TRBJ2-1,.,few,TGTGCCAGCAGAGAAGGCCTGCCCTACAATGAGCAGTTCTTC,CASREGLPYNEQFF
TRBV4-3,TRBJ2-1,TRBD2,.,TGCGCCAGCAGCCAAGATAGCGGGAGTCACAATGAGCAGTTCTTC,CASSQDSGSHNEQFF
TRBV28,TRBJ2-7,.,few,TGTGCCAGCGCTTTGGACGACGAGCAGTACTTC,CASALDDEQYF
TRBV10-2,TRBJ2-1,TRBD2,.,TGCGCCAGCAGTGCGGGAGGGAATGAGCAGTTCTTC,CASSAGGNEQFF
TRBV6-2/TRBV6-3,TRBJ2-3,TRBD1,.,TGTGCCAGCAGTTACCCCGGACAGGGGGCCACAGATACGCAGTATTTT,CASSYPGQGATDTQYF
TRBV10-2,TRBJ1-1,.,few,TGCGCCAGCAGTGAGAGGGGGGGGCACAGGAGGGAAGCTTTCTTT,CASSERGGHRREAFF
TRBV7-2,TRBJ2-1,TRBD1,.,TGTGCCAGCAGCCGAGCCCCGGGACAGGGTTACAATGAGCAGTTCTTC,CASSRAPGQGYNEQFF
TRBV20-1,TRBJ1-2,.,few,TGCAGTGCCAGCCCCCATCCGGCGGGCTATGGCTACACCTTC,CSASPHPAGYGYTF
TRBV7-6,TRBJ2-3,TRBD2,.,TGTGCCAGCAGCCTAACCGGGACTAACCTGATCACAGATACGCAGTATTTT,CASSLTGTNLITDTQYF
TRBV27,TRBJ2-3,.,.,TGTGCCAGCAGTTTATCGAGACCCCTTCTCGTCACAGATACGCAGTATTTT,CASSLSRPLLVTDTQYF
TRBV12-3/TRBV12-4,TRBJ2-3,TRBD2,.,TGTGCCAGCAGTTTATACCCCCCAGGGACTAGCGGAGATACGCAGTATTTT,CASSLYPPGTSGDTQYF
TRBV7-2,TRBJ1-3,.,.,TGTGCCAGCAGCTTAGTTTTGGGGTTATCTGGAAACACCATATATTTT,CASSLVLGLSGNTIYF
TRBV18,TRBJ2-5,.,many,TGTGCCAGCTCACCACAAGAGACCCAGTACTTC,CASSPQETQYF
TRBV5-6,TRBJ2-7,.,.,TGTGCCAGCAGCTCTAGGACAGCGCTGACCTACGAGCAGTACTTC,CASSSRTALTYEQYF
TRBV28,TRBJ1-1,.,few,TGTGCCAGCCGCGGCGGTTTTAGCACTGAAGCTTTCTTT,CASRGGFSTEAFF
TRBV6-6,TRBJ1-2,.,few,TGTGCCAGCACCCTAGAGGGGAGATATGGCTACACCTTC,CASTLEGRYGYTF
TRBV28,TRBJ1-6,TRBD1,many,TGTGCCAGCACCCTTAGGACAGGGGCCTATAATTCACCCCTCCACTTT,CASTLRTGAYNSPLHF
TRBV6-2/TRBV6-3,TRBJ2-7,.,few,TGTGCCAGCAGTTACGAAGTAGGAGGGGGCTCCTACGAGCAGTACTTC,CASSYEVGGGSYEQYF
TRBV12-2,TRBJ2-1,.,few,TGTGCAAGTCGCTTGGATCTAGCGGAGACTCTAATGAATGAGCAGTTCTTC,CASRLDLAETLMNEQFF
TRBV6-2/TRBV6-3,TRBJ2-7,TRBD2,.,TGTGCCAGCAGTTACCGGGGGGAGGACTACGAGCAGTACTTC,CASSYRGEDYEQYF
TRBV20-1,TRBJ2-7,.,few,TGCAGTGCCGACGACGGGCTCTCCTACGAGCAGTACTTC,CSADDGLSYEQYF
TRBV6-2/TRBV6-3,TRBJ2-3,TRBD1,.,TGTGCCAGCAGTTCGGGACAGGGGGTCACAGATACGCAGTATTTT,CASSSGQGVTDTQYF
TRBV28,TRBJ2-5,.,.,TGTGCCAGCAGCCAAGGTAGCGGCCTCCAAGAGACCCAGTACTTC,CASSQGSGLQETQYF
TRBV25-1,TRBJ2-2,.,.,TGTGCCAGCAGTCCACTACAGGGATCCACCGGGGAGCTGTTTTTT,CASSPLQGSTGELFF
TRBV4-3,TRBJ2-1,TRBD2,.,TGCGCCAGCAGCCAGACTAGCGGGGGTTCCTACAATGAGCAGTTCTTC,CASSQTSGGSYNEQFF
TRBV18,TRBJ1-1,.,.,TGTGCCAGCTCACGTGACCAGGGGCAGGGCACTGAAGCTTTCTTT,CASSRDQGQGTEAFF
TRBV27,TRBJ2-2,TRBD2,many,TGTGCCAGCAGTACGGGACTAGCGGGAGGGAGCGGGGAGCTGTTTTTT,CASSTGLAGGSGELFF
TRBV28,TRBJ2-7,TRBD1,few,TGTGCCAGCAGTCTTACTGGACAGGCTCGCGAGCAGTACTTC,CASSLTGQAREQYF
TRBV11-2,TRBJ2-5,.,many,TGTGCCAGCAGCTTAGATAGGTCCCCCCGAGAGACCCAGTACTTC,CASSLDRSPRETQYF
TRBV18,TRBJ1-2,TRBD1,many,TGTGCCAGCTCACCAGGACAGGGGGCTAACTATGGCTACACCTTC,CASSPGQGANYGYTF
TRBV10-3,TRBJ2-7,TRBD1,.,TGTGCCATCAGAGACACAGGGGGCGAGCAGTACTTC,CAIRDTGGEQYF
TRBV7-9,TRBJ2-1,.,.,TGTGCCAGCAGCTTAGTACAGGGACTCGGAGATGAGCAGTTCTTC,CASSLVQGLGDEQFF
TRBV20-1,TRBJ1-3,.,.,TGCAGTGCTACCGGGGTTCATACCAGAAACACCATATATTTT,CSATGVHTRNTIYF
TRBV6-2/TRBV6-3,TRBJ1-2,.,.,TGTGCCAGCAGTTACTCGTGGCGGATGGACTATGGCTACACCTTC,CASSYSWRMDYGYTF
TRBV28,TRBJ2-1,.,many,TGTGCCAGCAGTTTGGACGATGAGCAGTTCTTC,CASSLDDEQFF
TRBV6-5,TRBJ2-2,TRBD1,few,TGTGCCAGCAGGGGGACAGGGAACACCGGGGAGCTGTTTTTT,CASRGTGNTGELFF
TRBV5-4,TRBJ2-1,.,.,TGTGCCAGCAGCTTGGGGGGTCACCTAGACAATGAGCAGTTCTTC,CASSLGGHLDNEQFF
TRBV29-1,TRBJ2-7,TRBD2,few,TGCAGCGCCATCGGAGCGGGAGGTGAAGAGCAGTACTTC,CSAIGAGGEEQYF
TRBV6-4,TRBJ2-1,.,many,TGTGCCAGCAGTGACTCCAGTCGGGGCGGAGGCAATGAGCAGTTCTTC,CASSDSSRGGGNEQFF
TRBV11-2,TRBJ2-1,TRBD1,few,TGTGCCAGCAGCTTAGCCCCGGGACAGGGCTACAATGAGCAGTTCTTC,CASSLAPGQGYNEQFF
TRBV20-1,TRBJ2-1,TRBD2,few,TGCAGTGCTAGACCTGGGACTAGCGACCACAATGAGCAGTTCTTC,CSARPGTSDHNEQFF
TRBV9,TRBJ2-1,TRBD1,.,TGTGCCAGCAGCCCTACGGGGACAGTCTACAATGAGCAGTTCTTC,CASSPTGTVYNEQFF
TRBV6-2/TRBV6-3,TRBJ2-1,TRBD2,few,TGTGCCAGCAGCTCTCTAGCGGGGGGTGACAATGAGCAGTTCTTC,CASSSLAGGDNEQFF
TRBV7-2,TRBJ1-6,TRBD1,.,TGTGCCAGCAGCCCACAGGGGAGGATGGATTCACCCCTCCACTTT,CASSPQGRMDSPLHF
TRBV6-1,TRBJ2-3,TRBD2,.,TGTGCCAGCAGTGAAGGGTATCGCGGGAGGGCGCGGACAGATACGCAGTATTTT,CASSEGYRGRARTDTQYF
TRBV30,TRBJ2-7,.,.,TGTGCCTGGGGGTGGGGGCAGGGAGCCGAGCAGTACTTC,CAWGWGQGAEQYF
TRBV20-1,TRBJ1-1,TRBD1,.,TGCAGTGCTAGAGATACATTCACAGGGGGGGGATATCCTGAAGCTTTCTTT,CSARDTFTGGGYPEAFF